This is a list of T cell receptor beta chains from one sample in a study of T cell repertoires in cytomegalovirus infection. MiXCR, run by TCRdb on the reads, gives a single entry per CDR3 protein. The table lists about 680,000 distinct CDR3 sequences, 20% to 25% of them singletons, with around 8% in the top ten. Sequenced: CD8+ T cells from PBMCs. These receptors came from a human donor in good health (CMV status not recorded). Some clones in this sample may be carry-over from other donors' samples. Both conserved end residues are part of each CDR3. Each record gives: clone size, V gene, J gene, D gene, CDR3 protein, CDR3 DNA. D genes are given only for firm matches. The listing skips clone size in some rows; elsewhere it reads once, few, many or a size class.

clone_size: .; v_call: TRBV6-7; j_call: TRBJ1-1; d_call: TRBD1; cdr3_aa: CASRYHRGGGAEAFF; cdr3_nt: TGTGCCAGCAGATACCACAGGGGGGGTGGCGCTGAAGCTTTCTTT
clone_size: .; v_call: TRBV5-1; j_call: TRBJ2-5; d_call: .; cdr3_aa: CASSTPEQETQYF; cdr3_nt: TGCGCCAGCAGTACCCCAGAGCAAGAGACCCAGTACTTC
clone_size: many; v_call: TRBV10-3; j_call: TRBJ1-3; d_call: .; cdr3_aa: CAINLDVAGRDGNTIYF; cdr3_nt: TGTGCCATCAACCTAGACGTGGCAGGGCGTGATGGAAACACCATATATTTT
clone_size: .; v_call: TRBV20-1; j_call: TRBJ2-3; d_call: .; cdr3_aa: CSARGPGLPGDTQYF; cdr3_nt: TGCAGTGCTAGAGGCCCGGGACTCCCGGGTGATACGCAGTATTTT
clone_size: once; v_call: TRBV19; j_call: TRBJ2-6; d_call: .; cdr3_aa: CASSLQDSGANVLTF; cdr3_nt: TGTGCCAGTAGTTTACAGGACTCTGGGGCCAACGTCCTGACTTTC
clone_size: few; v_call: TRBV7-9; j_call: TRBJ2-5; d_call: .; cdr3_aa: CASSPRTAPLFQETQYF; cdr3_nt: TGTGCCAGCAGCCCAAGGACAGCGCCCCTTTTCCAAGAGACCCAGTACTTC
clone_size: few; v_call: TRBV29-1; j_call: TRBJ1-2; d_call: .; cdr3_aa: CSVHTTGARGYTF; cdr3_nt: TGCAGCGTGCACACCACGGGGGCGCGAGGCTACACCTTC
clone_size: many; v_call: TRBV20-1; j_call: TRBJ2-7; d_call: .; cdr3_aa: CSARGDSSYEQYF; cdr3_nt: TGCAGTGCGCGGGGGGACAGCTCCTACGAGCAGTACTTC
clone_size: .; v_call: TRBV27; j_call: TRBJ1-1; d_call: .; cdr3_aa: CASSIQAWGINTEAFF; cdr3_nt: TGTGCCAGCAGTATACAGGCCTGGGGCATTAACACTGAAGCTTTCTTT
clone_size: .; v_call: TRBV7-6; j_call: TRBJ2-2; d_call: TRBD1; cdr3_aa: CASSAPGQGDPGELFF; cdr3_nt: TGTGCCAGCAGCGCTCCGGGACAGGGTGACCCCGGGGAGCTGTTTTTT
clone_size: .; v_call: TRBV28; j_call: TRBJ2-1; d_call: .; cdr3_aa: CATPKSNEQFF; cdr3_nt: TGTGCCACCCCTAAAAGTAATGAGCAGTTCTTC
clone_size: .; v_call: TRBV5-1; j_call: TRBJ2-5; d_call: .; cdr3_aa: CASSQTMGSETQYF; cdr3_nt: TGCGCCAGCAGCCAGACGATGGGATCGGAGACCCAGTACTTC
clone_size: many; v_call: TRBV7-6; j_call: TRBJ2-1; d_call: .; cdr3_aa: CASSLESPYNEQFF; cdr3_nt: TGTGCCAGCAGCTTAGAGAGTCCTTACAATGAGCAGTTCTTC
clone_size: .; v_call: TRBV29-1; j_call: TRBJ1-2; d_call: .; cdr3_aa: CSVDTGPGYTF; cdr3_nt: TGCAGCGTTGACACGGGACCTGGCTACACCTTC